This T cell receptor (beta chain) was sequenced for a study of T-cell memory formation after mild COVID-19. Broader study findings: For contracting clones, CD4+ ones sat mainly in CM and EM, CD8+ in EMRA. Contracting clones from day 15 to 85 showed balanced CD4/CD8; later expanders favored CD4+.

Germline CDR1 reads KGHDR; CDR2 reads SFDVKD. Trimming cost V 10 bases and J 6 bases; bases outside gene matches: 14. CDR3 length: 16 residues. TCRdb re-called the 5' RACE reads through MiXCR, storing one row per CDR3 protein. Here the sample spans a few hundred thousand distinct CDR3 sequences, 20% to 25% being singletons. Worth noting for this clonotype: Antigen specificity is unknown.

The chain is built from TRBV24-1 and TRBJ1-2, with 12 bases fitting TRBD1. This TCR came from an adult woman who had mild COVID-19 (a few samples of this study predate the infection). Cell type and time point are not known. Material for sequencing was PBMCs or a T cell subset sorted from them (not recorded which). CDR3 sequence: CATHSGTGGLQDGYTF. CDR3 coding DNA: TGTGCCACACACTCCGGGACAGGGGGCTTACAGGATGGCTACACCTTC.